One and the same sample provided the 11 T cell receptor beta chains below, sequenced in a study of response to subunit inactivated influenza vaccine. TCRdb reprocessed the RT-PCR reads with MiXCR, giving one entry per CDR3 protein. The profile shows 860,000 or so distinct CDR3 sequences, 21% of them singletons. The sample was PBMCs from blood, taken 5 days after vaccination. These receptors came from a man aged 45 to 65 who received an inactivated influenza vaccine.

This clonotype was counted at least ten times. The chain carries TRBV12-3 or TRBV12-4 and TRBJ2-2; D gene ambiguous. The V and J ends lost 0 bases and 1 base respectively, with 6 bases between them. This CDR3 region has 15 residues. CDR3: CASSLAGMNTGELFF. In DNA form, the CDR3 reads TGTGCCAGCAGTTTAGCGGGGATGAACACCGGGGAGCTGTTTTTT.

This clonotype was seen more than once but under ten times. The rearrangement links TRBV20-1 to TRBJ1-5; a possible D gene is TRBD1 (6 bases). The CDR3 length is 14 residues. Trimming stripped 1 base from V and 4 bases from J, with 11 bases between. The germline gives CDR1 DFQATT, CDR2 SNEGSKA (reference sequence). CDR3 region: CSARAPTGNQPQHF. The CDR3 DNA follows: TGCAGTGCTAGAGCCCCAACAGGGAATCAGCCCCAGCATTTT.

The table lists this clonotype with many counts. V usage is TRBV12-3 or TRBV12-4 and J usage is TRBJ1-5; the match to TRBD1 covers 7 bases. This CDR3 is built from 14 residues. The V segment lost 6 bases and the J segment 4 bases; nucleotides outside the gene matches: 6. The CDR3 sequence: CASRKGTANQPQHF. The DNA for the CDR3 is TGTGCCAGCAGGAAAGGGACAGCTAATCAGCCCCAGCATTTT.

This clonotype came up a few times. The chain carries TRBV24-1 and TRBJ2-1; D ambiguous. V lost 9 bases to trimming and J lost 6 bases, with 17 bases between them. The germline CDR1 and CDR2 sequences are KGHDR and SFDVKD. There are 14 residues in the CDR3. Written as DNA, the CDR3 is TGTGCCACCCGCCCGGATGGCAGGTCCAATGAGCAGTTCTTC. Its protein product is CATRPDGRSNEQFF.

This clonotype has more than one count but fewer than ten. This chain links TRBV12-3 or TRBV12-4 with TRBJ1-2; D is unclear. The CDR3 sequence is 14 residues long. V lost 5 bases, J lost 6 bases, and 16 bases lay in between. CDR3 sequence: CASSPGKRWDGYTF. The CDR3 region has the DNA TGTGCCAGCAGTCCGGGGAAACGTTGGGATGGCTACACCTTC.

There are a few counts of this clonotype. The chain employs TRBV6-4 and TRBJ2-3; 7 nucleotides agree with TRBD2. With V trimmed by 3 bases and J by 9 bases, 9 bases remained unmatched. There are 14 residues in the CDR3. The germline CDR1 and CDR2 sequences are MRHNA and SNTAGT. The CDR3 DNA follows: TGTGCCAGCAGTGAGAGCGCGGGAGTATTGACGCAGTATTTT. Translated, it gives CASSESAGVLTQYF.

This clonotype was seen many times. DNA of the CDR3: TGTGCCACCACAGGGGAGTCGGACAGGATGATCTATGGCTACACCTTC. Translated: CATTGESDRMIYGYTF. This chain uses TRBV28 with TRBJ1-2; the match to TRBD1 covers 7 bases. Germline V gene lookup returns CDR1 MDHEN and CDR2 SYDVKM. The V and J ends lost 10 bases and 4 bases, in that order; junction bases with no gene match: 18. CDR3 length equals 16 residues.

This clonotype has only a few counts. The chain links TRBV30 to TRBJ2-2, with 9 bases fitting TRBD1. V lost 4 bases and J lost 2; bases outside the gene matches: 2. The V gene's germline CDR1 is GTSNPN and CDR2 SVGIG (reference sequence). This CDR3 has 14 residues. CDR3 bases: TGTGCCTGGATGGGACAGGGTAACACCGGGGAGCTGTTTTTT. This encodes CAWMGQGNTGELFF.

In its sample, this clonotype was seen many times. The CDR3 sequence: CASSFRRNTDTQYF. The CDR3, as DNA: TGTGCCAGCAGTTTCAGGCGAAACACAGATACGCAGTATTTT. The rearrangement joins TRBV12-3 or TRBV12-4 to TRBJ2-3; D not resolved. The V end was cut by 3 bases, the J end by 2 bases, with 9 bases between. CDR3 length equals 14 residues.

This clonotype was counted only a few times. The chain employs TRBV4-3 and TRBJ2-3; the D gene is possibly TRBD1 (6 bases). The germline V gene encodes CDR1 LGHNA and CDR2 YSLEER. The CDR3 length is 16 residues. V lost 1 base, J lost 0 bases, and 11 bases lay in between. This CDR3 is CASSQGRTVSTDTQYF. The CDR3 DNA is TGCGCCAGCAGCCAAGGCCGGACAGTTAGCACAGATACGCAGTATTTT.

This clonotype came up a few times. The rearrangement uses TRBV12-3 or TRBV12-4 and TRBJ1-6; 9 bases align to TRBD1. V dropped 6 bases and J dropped 5; count of bases not matched to a gene: 5. The CDR3 has 15 amino acids. CDR3 sequence: CASRPGTGNNSPLHF. The CDR3 DNA reads TGTGCCAGCAGACCTGGGACAGGGAATAATTCACCCCTCCACTTT.